The sequence of this T cell receptor (beta chain) was determined in a study of blood T cell repertoires in COVID-19. Study in general: Each recovered donor of Cohort 3 presented with two negative PCRs, clearance, or symptom resolution.

Sequenced by immunoSEQ multiplex PCR; TCRdb stores in-frame clones only, minus some. The profile covers under 200,000 clones, with roughly 86% appearing a single time and just under 25% taken by the ten largest. Germline V CDR1 and CDR2: LNHNV, YYDKDF (reference sequence). CDR3 length: 13 residues. V lost 5 bases to trimming and J lost 6 bases, with 14 bases between them. Sequenced input: PBMCs or T cells enriched from blood (not recorded which). The genes are TRBV15 and TRBJ2-7; tentatively, D is TRBD2 (8 bases). This TCR came from a woman aged 40 to 50 in a cohort exposed to, infected with or recovered from COVID-19 (not recorded which). CDR3 sequence reads: CATSDGRGLEQYF. CDR3 nucleotide sequence: TGTGCCACCAGCGACGGGAGGGGGCTCGAGCAGTACTTC. Drawing the rest from reference TRBV15 and TRBJ2-7, the complete variable domain is DAMVIQNPRYQVTQFGKPVTLSCSQTLNHNVMYWYQQKSSQAPKLLFHYYDKDFNNEADTPDNFQSRRPNTSFCFLDIRSPGLGDTAMYLCATSDGRGLEQYFGPGTRLTVT.